Below, 13 T cell receptor beta chains from the same sample are listed, as sequenced in a study of control samples from healthy donors and cancer patients. Produced via immunoSEQ multiplex PCR; TCRdb's table is partial and in-frame only. The profile shows more than 85,000 clones, around 90% of them singletons. What was sequenced was blood. These receptors were collected from a woman aged 18-35 years in good health.

This clone appeared once. The V gene is TRBV30, the J gene TRBJ2-5; 11 bases agree with TRBD2. Germline CDR1 is GTSNPN and CDR2 is SVGIG (reference sequence). V lost 0 bases and J lost 5; bases outside the gene matches: 11. This CDR3 is 17 amino acids long. The CDR3 DNA is TGTGCCTGGAGTGTGTTAGCGGGGGGGTTGTCCACCGAGACCCAGTACTTC. Its protein product is CAWSVLAGGLSTETQYF.

The V call is TRBV4-2, the J call TRBJ2-7; maybe TRBD2 (5 bases). V lost 1 base, J lost 6 bases, and 13 bases lay in between. This CDR3 has 14 amino acids. Germline assignment: CDR1 LGHNA and CDR2 YNFKEQ. CDR3 sequence: CASSQVKPAGEQYF. The CDR3, as DNA: TGTGCCAGCAGCCAAGTGAAACCGGCGGGCGAGCAGTACTTC.

This clone turned up a few times. This chain connects TRBV6-5 to TRBJ1-2, with D possibly being TRBD1 (5 bases). V lost 4 bases and J 4 bases, leaving 16 bases between the germline ends. This CDR3 has 15 amino acids. Per the germline V gene, CDR1 is MNHEY and CDR2 is SVGAGI. CDR3 nucleotide sequence: TGTGCCAGCAGTTTCCGTGCAGGGCGGGTCTATGGCTACACCTTC. This translates into CASSFRAGRVYGYTF.

The rearrangement links TRBV12-3 or TRBV12-4 to TRBJ2-3; D gene unclear. The length of the CDR3 is 11 residues. V lost 6 bases to trimming and J lost 6 bases, with 7 bases between them. This CDR3 is CASSPSDTQYF. CDR3 DNA sequence: TGTGCCAGCAGCCCTTCGGATACGCAGTATTTT.

The chain is built from TRBV5-1 and TRBJ1-5; perhaps TRBD1 as D (5 bases). Germline CDR1 reads SGHRS; CDR2 reads YFSETQ. Between the trimmed V and J ends, which lost 4 bases and 4 bases, there was a span of 12 bases. The CDR3 is 14 amino acids. CDR3 residues: CASSPAGRNQPQHF. CDR3 DNA sequence: TGCGCCAGCAGCCCGGCAGGGCGAAATCAGCCCCAGCATTTT.

The chain links TRBV13 to TRBJ2-5; D is perhaps TRBD2 (6 bases). The germline V and J ends were trimmed by 5 bases and 7 bases, with 17 bases remaining between them. Germline V gene data show CDR1 as PRHDT and CDR2 as FYEKMQ (reference sequence). This CDR3 has 14 residues. The CDR3: CASSLGRGLVTQYF. As DNA, the CDR3 is TGTGCCAGCAGCCTGGGACGGGGGTTGGTGACCCAGTACTTC.

The rearrangement joins TRBV5-1 to TRBJ2-7; 13 nucleotides match TRBD2. The germline V gene encodes CDR1 SGHRS and CDR2 YFSETQ. V dropped 5 bases and J dropped 2; count of bases not matched to a gene: 10. The CDR3 sequence is 17 residues long. Here the CDR3 DNA reads TGCGCCAGCAGGTCGGGACTAGCGGGAACCCTAACCTACGAGCAGTACTTC. Translated, it gives CASRSGLAGTLTYEQYF.

The chain couples TRBV6-4 to TRBJ2-3, with 7 bases lining up with TRBD2. Trimming took 3 bases from V and 0 from J; bases not matched to a gene: 3. This CDR3 has 15 amino acids. Germline-derived CDR1 and CDR2 are MRHNA and SNTAGT. The CDR3 sequence: CASSETSASTDTQYF. CDR3 DNA sequence: TGTGCCAGCAGTGAAACTAGCGCAAGCACAGATACGCAGTATTTT.

The chain couples TRBV7-8 to TRBJ2-7; TRBD2 matches 10 bases. Germline CDR1 and CDR2: SGHVS and FQNEAQ. Trimming took 2 bases from V and 6 from J; bases not matched to a gene: 13. This CDR3 has 17 amino acids. CDR3 sequence reads: CASSLRGLAGVTVEQYF. DNA of the CDR3: TGTGCCAGCAGCTTAAGGGGCCTAGCGGGAGTTACCGTCGAGCAGTACTTC.

V is TRBV5-1 and J is TRBJ2-7; 9 positions match TRBD1. J gave up 4 bases and V 0 bases, and 11 bases lay outside the gene matches. This CDR3 has 17 amino acids. CDR1 SGHRS and CDR2 YFSETQ come from the germline V gene. The CDR3 protein is CASSLGYRGQGTYEQYF. Written as DNA, the CDR3 is TGCGCCAGCAGCTTGGGATATAGGGGACAGGGCACTTACGAGCAGTACTTC.

The chain links TRBV29-1 to TRBJ2-7; TRBD1 aligns across 9 bases. With 7 bases clipped from V and 4 bases from J, the junction kept 11 bases outside the gene matches. There are 14 residues in the CDR3. Germline V gene sequence: CDR1 SQVTM, CDR2 ANQGSEA. CDR3 nucleotide sequence: TGCAGCGCGGGACGGACAGGGGCATTTTACGAGCAGTACTTC. Its translation: CSAGRTGAFYEQYF.

This clone has a single count. The J gene is TRBJ1-3, the V gene TRBV4-3; D call uncertain. Germline V gives CDR1 LGHNA, CDR2 YSLEER. Trimming removed 4 bases from V and 8 bases from J, with 15 bases in between. This CDR3 is 14 amino acids long. CDR3 residues: CASSPSTYWDTIYF. In nucleotides, the CDR3 is TGCGCCAGCAGCCCGTCGACCTACTGGGACACCATATATTTT.

The rearrangement uses TRBV5-1 and TRBJ1-2; 7 bases line up with TRBD1. From germline, CDR1 is SGHRS and CDR2 YFSETQ. This CDR3 is 13 amino acids long. The junction had 6 bases not matched to a gene; V was cut back by 7 bases and J by 3 bases. CDR3 sequence (DNA): TGCGCCAGCCGAAAAGACAGGGACTATGGCTACACCTTC. Translating gives CASRKDRDYGYTF. Looking up the rest from reference TRBV5-1 and TRBJ1-2 gives the full variable domain: KAGVTQTPRYLIKTRGQQVTLSCSPISGHRSVSWYQQTPGQGLQFLFEYFSETQRNKGNFPGRFSGRQFSNSRSEMNVSTLELGDSALYLCASRKDRDYGYTFGSGTRLTVV.